This T cell receptor beta chain was found in a study of cytomegalovirus exposure and HLA in healthy donors. Study in general: Findings of an earlier analysis included more than 90 million unique TCR beta sequences from roughly 200 million T cells. Clustering assigned about 79% of the roughly 430 genotyped donors to the Caucasian-associated ancestry cluster. Study-wide findings and caveats: Information on immune exposure was restricted to one variable (CMV serostatus). In a later analysis, compared with equally common non-associated chains, HLA-associated beta chains were more expanded.

This clone was counted only a few times. Its antigen is not identified. 60 Vbeta and 13 Jbeta primers were used in PCR. Data came from immunoSEQ multiplex PCR; TCRdb stores just in-frame clones and leaves some out. The sample contains roughly 120,000 clones, 65% to 85% of which appear only once. The junction had 2 bases not matched to a gene; V was cut back by 3 bases and J by 4 bases. Germline V gene lookup returns CDR1 KGHSH and CDR2 LQKENI. This CDR3 is built from 14 residues. The TCR comes from a man aged 45-65 years in good health and CMV-seropositive. Sequenced: PBMCs. J is TRBJ1-1 and V is TRBV18; 10 bases map to TRBD1. The CDR3: CASSPDRGSTEAFF. The CDR3 nucleotides read TGTGCCAGCTCACCGGACAGGGGGAGCACTGAAGCTTTCTTT.